This TCR beta chain was documented in a study of T cells after yellow fever vaccination. Study details: SMART-Seq v4 Ultra Low Input prepared libraries from low-cell fractions. General study points: Most primary-vaccination clones recurred post-booster (just under 98% CD4, 88% CD8).

About this clonotype: No antigen is known for it.

Universal primer sites and UMIs were introduced during 5'RACE template-switching synthesis of TCR cDNA. Each CDR3 protein is one row after TCRdb ran MiXCR on the 5' RACE reads. The top ten hold 2.5% to 4% of the sample, which has about 260,000 distinct CDR3 sequences, 5.2% seen once. Trimming removed 5 bases at V and 3 bases at J, with 8 bases between. The germline V gene encodes CDR1 SQVTM and CDR2 ANQGSEA. The CDR3 consists of 11 residues. The TCR was taken from a man aged 18 to 30 who received the YFV17D yellow fever vaccine. This sample comprised CD4+ T cells sorted from PBMCs, obtained on the day of the yellow fever booster vaccination. The chain employs TRBV29-1 and TRBJ2-7; unclear D gene. The CDR3 DNA sequence: TGCAGCGTTACGGTAGGCTACGAGCAGTACTTC. It yields the protein CSVTVGYEQYF.